This record covers a single T cell receptor beta chain. Its antigen is unknown. Base qualities are not recorded, but no much larger clone differs from it by a single base. This sample is part of a study of shared clonotypes between healthy human individuals (dated by TCRdb to about 2020). Some background on the complete study: A couple of women and three men aged 18 to 49 years were included in the cohort. Blood TCR repertoires of a handful of healthy adults were deeply sequenced to estimate repertoire size and the extent of clonotype sharing between individuals. Leukapheresis yielded between about 0.9 and 9.5 billion PBMCs per donor. For each donor, CD4 naive and CD4 memory were each run on three plates, CD8 naive on two plates, and CD8 memory on one plate. Different laboratories and diverse techniques were used to prepare libraries and sequence TCR repertoires, to increase sequencing depth and limit assay-specific biases.

Healthy HIV-negative adults with no recently reported acute infections or vaccinations were included as donors. Only Caucasian adults living in Nashville, Tennessee, USA were represented among the donors. Magnetic negative selection was used to enrich CD4+ T cells, after which naive cells were positively selected on CD45RA and the negative fraction became the memory subset. Blood was obtained by leukapheresis, after which PBMCs were separated by Ficoll-Histopaque density gradient centrifugation and cryopreserved in liquid nitrogen vapor phase. Purity and quantity of every magnetically sorted T cell population were checked by analytical flow cytometry. From each sorted fraction, genomic DNA was isolated and quantified by UV absorbance on a Nanodrop 2000c. The study at large found these results: Based on pairwise subsampling, the degree of clonotype sharing among donors was expected to be affected by sequencing depth. Larger estimated clonotype richness was generally found for naive subsets than for memory subsets. Higher generation probabilities were observed for clonotypes shared by all four sorted-subset donors than for non-shared clonotypes. The genetic and exposure-history diversity represented was limited by the small number of donors. Even with the large sequencing depth, rarefaction of the sorted-subset datasets indicated that sequencing was incomplete. Sampling was restricted to blood, and TCR repertoires in tissue are likely to differ from TCR repertoires in blood. About 4.5% of naive CD4, around 3.5% of naive CD8, 2.3% of memory CD4, and about 0.4% of memory CD8 clonotypes were shared across several donors.

Trimming at the junction amounts to 3 bases on V and 6 bases on J, and the germline ends lie 11 bases apart. The germline V gene specifies SQVTM as CDR1 and ANQGSEA as CDR2. The CDR3, from cysteine to phenylalanine, totals 13 residues. Only the CDR3 portion is preserved as DNA: 39 bases, with reading frame beginning at the first base. Using the deep immunoSEQ assay, TCR CDR3 regions were amplified from genomic DNA by multiplex PCR. Extracted genomic DNA from each cell subset was spread evenly across all wells of several immunoSEQ 96-well plates, with each plate serving as a replicate. Each replicate PCR for sorted subsets received about 0.2 ug genomic DNA, equal to roughly 30,000 T cell genomes. Purified libraries were quantified with a Qubit 3.0 fluorometer, sized on a Bioanalyzer 2100, and re-quantified with the KAPA Library Quantification kit. Every immunoSEQ 96-well plate was sequenced on a dedicated single-read 150-cycle Illumina NextSeq 550 flow cell. The authors' analysis ran thus. Because the immunoSEQ output held only junctional sequences and lacked quality scores, the filtering could not match the filtering applied to full-length reads. To assign V/J genes and CDR3, sequences were annotated using PyIR, a Python wrapper for IgBLAST v1.9, with IMGT germline references. Any read was removed if the V/J assignment was weak (E-value above 1e-6), the CDR3 was missing, or the read contained stop codons, out-of-frame junctions, or ambiguous translated residues. V3J clonotypes were defined as sequences sharing the same inferred V gene, J gene, and CDR3 amino acid sequence. Percentage overlap between repertoires was calculated by dividing the number of shared unique clonotypes by the size of the smaller repertoire. RTK rarefaction, the Chao1 estimator, and Recon v2.1 estimates of unobserved clonotypes were used to assess repertoire richness. For all TCRbeta clonotypes obtained by the gDNA method from several donors, generation probabilities were computed with OLGA. Here the immuneACCESS table is served through TCRdb, limited to in-frame sequences with V and J called. Missing clones are a known gap in these copies; in checked studies unresolved V genes cover under half, and the rest lacks a known reason. For V, J and clone size, that table is used; D and trimming come from the DNA. The sample profile shows a few hundred thousand clones; under 80% of them were found once. The ten most abundant clones make up 11% of the sample.

The rearrangement combines TRBV29-1 with TRBJ2-2; TRBD2 is a weak D gene call, 6 bases matching. This receptor was taken from a man younger than 40 in good health. Sequencing was carried out using memory CD4+ T cells sorted from blood. The cell subset or site label, read with the paper, signifies: CD45RA-negative fraction. The CDR3: CSVDVWGAGELFF. The DNA is as follows: TGCAGCGTTGATGTTTGGGGGGCCGGGGAGCTGTTTTTT.